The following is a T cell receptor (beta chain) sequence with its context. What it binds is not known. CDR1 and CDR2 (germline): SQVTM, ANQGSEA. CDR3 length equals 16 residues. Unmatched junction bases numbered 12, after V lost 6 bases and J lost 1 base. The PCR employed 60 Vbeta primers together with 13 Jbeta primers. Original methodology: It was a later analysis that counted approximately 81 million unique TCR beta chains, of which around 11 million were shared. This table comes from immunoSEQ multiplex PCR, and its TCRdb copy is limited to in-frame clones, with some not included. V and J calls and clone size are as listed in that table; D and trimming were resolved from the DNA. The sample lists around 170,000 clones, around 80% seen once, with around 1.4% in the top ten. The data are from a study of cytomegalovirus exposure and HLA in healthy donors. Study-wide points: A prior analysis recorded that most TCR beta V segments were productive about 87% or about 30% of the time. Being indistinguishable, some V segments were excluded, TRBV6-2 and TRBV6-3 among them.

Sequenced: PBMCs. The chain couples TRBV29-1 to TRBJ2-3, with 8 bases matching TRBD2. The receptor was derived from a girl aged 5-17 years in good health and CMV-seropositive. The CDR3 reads CSVDRRLARGTDTQYF. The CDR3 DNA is TGCAGCGTAGACCGTCGACTAGCGCGGGGCACAGATACGCAGTATTTT.